The rows below give T cell receptor beta chains drawn from one sample of a study of Ad26.COV2.S vaccination and SARS-CoV-2 variants. The repertoire was sequenced with immunoSEQ multiplex PCR; TCRdb's copy has only in-frame clones and lacks some. This sample has about half a million clones; 80% to 90% occur once, and the top ten carry more than 1.5%. Sequencing used peripheral blood, obtained in a trial of Ad26.COV2.S vaccine versus placebo. Receptors originate from a person aged 18-60 years who received the Ad26.COV2.S COVID-19 vaccine or a placebo. Each CDR3 is given without its conserved first and last residue. Fields, in order: V gene, J gene, CDR3 length, CDR3 protein.

v_call: TRBV18; j_call: TRBJ2-2; cdr3_length: 15; cdr3_aa: ASSPPELRVNTGELF
v_call: TRBV27; j_call: TRBJ2-1; cdr3_length: 13; cdr3_aa: ASSLLNRGDNEQF
v_call: TRBV7-9; j_call: TRBJ2-3; cdr3_length: 14; cdr3_aa: ASSLVGGYAQHTQY
v_call: TRBV6-5; j_call: TRBJ1-1; cdr3_length: 11; cdr3_aa: ASMRQVITEAF
v_call: TRBV5-1; j_call: TRBJ2-7; cdr3_length: 11; cdr3_aa: ASSPTSPYEQY
v_call: TRBV19; j_call: TRBJ2-3; cdr3_length: 16; cdr3_aa: ASSTYLTRLSGTDTQY
v_call: TRBV7-9; j_call: TRBJ2-3; cdr3_length: 15; cdr3_aa: ASSFVGPSEGTDTQY
v_call: TRBV28; j_call: TRBJ1-2; cdr3_length: 10; cdr3_aa: AGSPPGRGYT
v_call: TRBV6-5; j_call: TRBJ2-5; cdr3_length: 12; cdr3_aa: ASSPGGAQETQY
v_call: TRBV30; j_call: TRBJ1-5; cdr3_length: 12; cdr3_aa: AWSDQAIRQPQH
v_call: TRBV19; j_call: TRBJ1-4; cdr3_length: 11; cdr3_aa: ASSGEVGEKLF
v_call: TRBV2; j_call: TRBJ1-1; cdr3_length: 11; cdr3_aa: ASSETGRTEAF
v_call: TRBV4-1; j_call: TRBJ1-5; cdr3_length: 17; cdr3_aa: ASSNGPIGRGHSNQPQH
v_call: TRBV15; j_call: TRBJ1-4; cdr3_length: 10; cdr3_aa: ATSPNLGELF
v_call: TRBV25-1; j_call: TRBJ1-2; cdr3_length: 14; cdr3_aa: ASSEIGPGTYSGYT
v_call: TRBV30; j_call: TRBJ2-1; cdr3_length: 14; cdr3_aa: AWAALGQLDYNEQF
v_call: TRBV27; j_call: TRBJ1-2; cdr3_length: 12; cdr3_aa: ASSPAVRGYGYT
v_call: TRBV2; j_call: TRBJ1-4; cdr3_length: 10; cdr3_aa: ASKLRESKLF
v_call: TRBV6-1; j_call: TRBJ2-3; cdr3_length: 12; cdr3_aa: ASSDRGAQDTQY
v_call: TRBV7-9; j_call: TRBJ1-5; cdr3_length: 12; cdr3_aa: ASSFVGVGQPQH
v_call: TRBV5-1; j_call: TRBJ1-4; cdr3_length: 13; cdr3_aa: ASSLFSDINEKLF
v_call: TRBV28; j_call: TRBJ2-3; cdr3_length: 14; cdr3_aa: ASSDPGQDNTDTQY
v_call: TRBV28; j_call: TRBJ1-2; cdr3_length: 12; cdr3_aa: ASSRELDNYGYT
v_call: TRBV9; j_call: TRBJ2-7; cdr3_length: 12; cdr3_aa: ASSVGTPSYEQY
v_call: TRBV4-1; j_call: TRBJ1-2; cdr3_length: 11; cdr3_aa: ASSPVQEVGYT
v_call: TRBV29-1; j_call: TRBJ1-2; cdr3_length: 12; cdr3_aa: SVTRDRGHYGYT
v_call: TRBV2; j_call: TRBJ2-5; cdr3_length: 9; cdr3_aa: ASTAQETQY
v_call: TRBV11-2; j_call: TRBJ2-1; cdr3_length: 13; cdr3_aa: ASSQGASGRNEQF
v_call: TRBV15; j_call: TRBJ2-7; cdr3_length: 16; cdr3_aa: ATSRALIRAGLVYEQY
v_call: TRBV9; j_call: TRBJ2-1; cdr3_length: 10; cdr3_aa: ASSLAFGEQF
v_call: TRBV6-5; j_call: TRBJ2-3; cdr3_length: 13; cdr3_aa: ASRETSASTDTQY
v_call: TRBV3-1/TRBV3-2; j_call: TRBJ2-5; cdr3_length: 13; cdr3_aa: ASSQDWTSQETQY
v_call: TRBV6-1; j_call: TRBJ2-1; cdr3_length: 14; cdr3_aa: ASSEEVPSGGNEQF
v_call: TRBV5-1; j_call: TRBJ1-2; cdr3_length: 10; cdr3_aa: ASSLDGYGYT
v_call: TRBV28; j_call: TRBJ2-6; cdr3_length: 11; cdr3_aa: ATRTAGANVLT
v_call: TRBV12-3/TRBV12-4; j_call: TRBJ1-6; cdr3_length: 11; cdr3_aa: ASSLVHNSPLH
v_call: TRBV6-5; j_call: TRBJ2-5; cdr3_length: 11; cdr3_aa: ASTFPGGETQY
v_call: TRBV5-4; j_call: TRBJ1-2; cdr3_length: 11; cdr3_aa: ASSLTELYGYT
v_call: TRBV18; j_call: TRBJ2-4; cdr3_length: 15; cdr3_aa: ASSEQPGPIAKNIQY
v_call: TRBV19; j_call: TRBJ2-1; cdr3_length: 13; cdr3_aa: ASSIVGDLYNEQF
v_call: TRBV28; j_call: TRBJ1-2; cdr3_length: 9; cdr3_aa: ASNYNYGYT
v_call: TRBV7-2; j_call: TRBJ1-4; cdr3_length: 11; cdr3_aa: ASSLVGREKLF
v_call: TRBV13; j_call: TRBJ2-7; cdr3_length: 13; cdr3_aa: ASSLSTSASYEQY
v_call: TRBV19; j_call: TRBJ2-1; cdr3_length: 14; cdr3_aa: ASSGEREGLRNEQF
v_call: TRBV20-1; j_call: TRBJ2-1; cdr3_length: 13; cdr3_aa: SASGSSGHYNEQF